These 21 T cell receptor beta chains share one sample of origin, sequenced in a study of blood T cell repertoires in COVID-19. Clones were read by immunoSEQ multiplex PCR, and TCRdb kept only the in-frame ones, dropping some. This sample has 130,000 or so clones, with around 87% found just once. What was sequenced was peripheral blood. The receptor set was obtained from a man aged 45-60 years with active COVID-19.

The J gene is TRBJ1-6, the V gene TRBV2; D ambiguous. V lost 7 bases, J lost 6 bases, and 10 bases lay in between. The CDR3 has 13 residues. CDR1 and CDR2 (germline): SNHLY, FYNNEI. The CDR3 DNA is TGTGCCAGCAAGCCGGGAATTAATTCACCCCTCCACTTT. This translates into CASKPGINSPLHF.

This chain uses TRBV18 with TRBJ1-1; a weak D match, TRBD1 (5 bases). Trimming removed 1 base from V and 7 bases from J, with 16 bases in between. The CDR3 contains 15 residues. The germline V gene has CDR1 KGHSH and CDR2 LQKENI. CDR3 residues: CASSPLSLRGYEAFF. As DNA, the CDR3 is TGTGCCAGCTCACCACTAAGTTTAAGGGGTTATGAAGCTTTCTTT.

The chain employs TRBV15 and TRBJ1-5; no definite D call. Trimming removed 3 bases from V and 3 bases from J, with 12 bases in between. Germline V gene data show CDR1 as LNHNV and CDR2 as YYDKDF (reference sequence). There are 15 residues in the CDR3. This CDR3 is CATSRQVGYNQPQHF. The CDR3, as DNA: TGTGCCACCAGCAGGCAGGTCGGTTACAATCAGCCCCAGCATTTT.

The V call is TRBV6-5, the J call TRBJ2-1; D uncertain. The CDR3 runs 11 residues. Germline V lookup: CDR1 MNHEY, CDR2 SVGAGI. V shed 6 bases and J shed 8 bases, with 8 bases lying between them. Written as DNA, the CDR3 is TGTGCCAGCAGGCGCTCTGATGAGCAGTTCTTC. It translates to CASRRSDEQFF.

The chain is built from TRBV4-1 and TRBJ1-1; D uncertain. CDR1 MGHRA and CDR2 YSYEKL come from the germline V gene. This CDR3 spans 17 amino acids. The V and J ends lost 4 bases and 5 bases respectively, with 23 bases between them. CDR3 loop: CASSPPARIGEETEAFF. The CDR3 DNA follows: TGCGCCAGCAGCCCCCCAGCGAGGATCGGGGAAGAAACTGAAGCTTTCTTT.

The chain employs TRBV9 and TRBJ2-3, with TRBD1 matching 7 bases. Per germline, CDR1 SGDLS and CDR2 YYNGEE. The CDR3 loop spans 15 amino acids. The junction had 7 bases not matched to a gene; V was cut back by 4 bases and J by 2 bases. In DNA form, the CDR3 reads TGTGCCAGCAGCTCCCGGGACAGACTCACAGATACGCAGTATTTT. It encodes CASSSRDRLTDTQYF.

The chain has TRBV5-6 and TRBJ2-1, with a possible D match to TRBD1 (6 bases). The CDR3 runs 16 residues. Trimming cost V 6 bases and J 4 bases, with 20 bases left between them. CDR1 is SGHDT, CDR2 YYEEEE, per germline. The CDR3: CASTTGGGQHYNEQFF. The CDR3 DNA reads as TGTGCCAGCACCACTGGAGGCGGACAGCATTACAATGAGCAGTTCTTC.

This clone was observed a single time. The same CDR3 can be traced to other DNA sequences in this sample. The chain has TRBV7-2 and TRBJ2-7, with unresolved D. Trimming took 5 bases from V and 0 from J, leaving 2 bases between them. The CDR3 contains 11 residues. Per germline, CDR1 SGHTA and CDR2 FQGNSA. The CDR3 protein is CASSRSYEQYF. For the CDR3, the DNA is TGTGCCAGCAGCCGCTCCTACGAGCAGTACTTC.

The rearrangement joins TRBV6-5 to TRBJ1-2; 8 bases line up with TRBD1. The CDR3 totals 13 residues. The ends lost 6 bases at V and 6 bases at J; junction bases unmatched: 6. CDR1 and CDR2 (germline): MNHEY, SVGAGI. The DNA for the CDR3 is TGTGCCAGCAGACCCGGACAGGGTAATGGCTACACCTTC. Its protein product is CASRPGQGNGYTF.

The chain carries TRBV7-2 and TRBJ1-2, with TRBD1 matching over 7 bases. From germline, CDR1 is SGHTA and CDR2 FQGNSA. The CDR3 spans 12 residues. After removal of 5 bases from V and 14 bases from J, the junction contained 11 bases not matched to a gene. CDR3 in amino acids: CASSLSPRGTTF. The CDR3 nucleotides read TGTGCCAGCAGCCTAAGCCCCAGGGGGACGACCTTC.

The chain employs TRBV9 and TRBJ2-2; 9 bases agree with TRBD2. The CDR3 spans 16 residues. The junction had 5 bases not matched to a gene; V was cut back by 1 base and J by 4 bases. Germline values: CDR1 SGDLS, CDR2 YYNGEE. CDR3 region: CASSVRAGGVTGELFF. In DNA form, the CDR3 reads TGTGCCAGCAGCGTACGAGCGGGGGGAGTCACCGGGGAGCTGTTTTTT.

The chain carries TRBV11-2 and TRBJ2-7; D perhaps matches TRBD2 (6 bases). Germline V CDR1 and CDR2: SGHAT, FQNNGV. Trimming shortened V by 6 bases and J by 2 bases, and 20 bases separated the two germline ends. The CDR3 runs 16 residues. CDR3 region: CASSSFPRGKTYEQYF. CDR3 nucleotides: TGTGCCAGCAGTTCGTTCCCCCGGGGGAAAACCTACGAGCAGTACTTC. The whole variable domain, filled in from reference TRBV11-2 and TRBJ2-7, reads EAGVAQSPRYKIIEKRQSVAFWCNPISGHATLYWYQQILGQGPKLLIQFQNNGVVDDSQLPKDRFSAERLKGVDSTLKIQPAKLEDSAVYLCASSSFPRGKTYEQYFGPGTRLTVT.

The chain joins TRBV2 to TRBJ2-7, with D possibly TRBD2 on 5 matching bases. CDR3 length equals 16 residues. Looked up from germline, CDR1 is SNHLY and CDR2 is FYNNEI. V gave up 3 bases and J gave up 2 bases, with 17 bases separating them. CDR3 region: CASSDSGWDRPYEQYF. The CDR3 nucleotides are TGTGCCAGCAGTGATTCGGGGTGGGATCGCCCCTACGAGCAGTACTTC. Full variable domain (outside the CDR3, taken from reference TRBV2 and TRBJ2-7): EPEVTQTPSHQVTQMGQEVILRCVPISNHLYFYWYRQILGQKVEFLVSFYNNEISEKSEIFDDQFSVERPDGSNFTLKIRSTKLEDSAMYFCASSDSGWDRPYEQYFGPGTRLTVT.

CDR3: CASSLSFSDQETQYF. As DNA, the CDR3 is TGTGCCAGCAGCCTCTCGTTCTCAGACCAAGAGACCCAGTACTTC. V gene TRBV11-3 combines with J gene TRBJ2-5; D is ambiguous. Germline V CDR1 and CDR2: SGHNT, YENEEA. The CDR3 extends over 15 amino acids. Trimming pared 5 bases from V and 0 bases from J, leaving 13 bases between.

This clone was found a few times. The rearrangement links TRBV7-9 to TRBJ1-6; D ambiguous. The CDR3 is 13 amino acids. With 7 bases removed from V and 5 bases from J, the gap between germline ends came to 9 bases. Germline V gives CDR1 SEHNR, CDR2 FQNEAQ (reference sequence). CDR3: CASNGLDNSPLHF. The CDR3 DNA sequence: TGTGCCAGCAACGGACTGGATAATTCACCCCTCCACTTT. The whole variable domain, remainder taken from reference TRBV7-9 and TRBJ1-6, is DTGVSQNPRHKITKRGQNVTFRCDPISEHNRLYWYRQTLGQGPEFLTYFQNEAQLEKSRLLSDRFSAERPKGSFSTLEIQRTEQGDSAMYLCASNGLDNSPLHFGNGTRLTVT.

The chain joins TRBV30 to TRBJ2-1, with TRBD2 matching 7 bases. Germline CDR1 GTSNPN, CDR2 SVGIG (reference sequence). The CDR3 consists of 14 residues. The junction had 4 bases not matched to a gene; V was cut back by 2 bases and J by 3 bases. As DNA, the CDR3 is TGTGCCTGGAGTATCCAGCGGGGCTACAATGAGCAGTTCTTC. Translation gives CAWSIQRGYNEQFF.

V usage is TRBV7-8 and J usage is TRBJ2-1; 8 nucleotides align to TRBD1. The CDR3 has 14 amino acids. Germline CDR1 SGHVS, CDR2 FQNEAQ. V trimming: 3 bases; J trimming: 6 bases; junction bases outside the gene matches: 4. The DNA of the CDR3 is TGTGCCAGCAGCTTTGCTACAGGGGGCAATGAGCAGTTCTTC. The encoded protein is CASSFATGGNEQFF.

This chain joins TRBV2 and TRBJ2-1, with D perhaps TRBD2 (5 bases). The CDR3 contains 13 residues. V was clipped by 11 bases and J by 6 bases, with 17 bases between them. Germline V lookup: CDR1 SNHLY, CDR2 FYNNEI. CDR3 region: CAVQRTSGNEQFF. In DNA, the CDR3 is TGTGCCGTCCAACGTACTAGTGGCAATGAGCAGTTCTTC.

This chain connects TRBV5-1 to TRBJ1-6, with 9 positions matching TRBD1. The germline V gene has CDR1 SGHRS and CDR2 YFSETQ. After removal of 2 bases from V and 13 bases from J, the junction contained 10 bases not matched to a gene. This CDR3 has 15 residues. The CDR3 spells CASSFSGTGRSPLHF. For the CDR3, the DNA is TGCGCCAGCAGCTTTTCCGGGACAGGGCGGTCGCCCCTCCACTTT.

J is TRBJ2-3 and V is TRBV10-3, with D possibly TRBD1 on 5 matching bases. With 0 bases removed from V and 12 bases from J, the gap between germline ends came to 19 bases. The CDR3 sequence is 15 residues long. CDR1 and CDR2 from the germline V gene are ENHRY and SYGVKD. The CDR3 DNA reads as TGTGCCATCAGTGAGTCGATTGAGGACCAGGGCCGACAGTATTTT. Translating gives CAISESIEDQGRQYF.

The gene calls are TRBV10-3 and TRBJ1-2, with 11 bases that match TRBD1. The germline gives CDR1 ENHRY, CDR2 SYGVKD. With V trimmed by 4 bases and J by 4 bases, 5 bases remained unmatched. There are 15 residues in the CDR3. The CDR3 protein is CAISGDRGALYGYTF. The DNA for the CDR3 is TGTGCCATCAGTGGGGACAGGGGGGCCCTCTATGGCTACACCTTC.